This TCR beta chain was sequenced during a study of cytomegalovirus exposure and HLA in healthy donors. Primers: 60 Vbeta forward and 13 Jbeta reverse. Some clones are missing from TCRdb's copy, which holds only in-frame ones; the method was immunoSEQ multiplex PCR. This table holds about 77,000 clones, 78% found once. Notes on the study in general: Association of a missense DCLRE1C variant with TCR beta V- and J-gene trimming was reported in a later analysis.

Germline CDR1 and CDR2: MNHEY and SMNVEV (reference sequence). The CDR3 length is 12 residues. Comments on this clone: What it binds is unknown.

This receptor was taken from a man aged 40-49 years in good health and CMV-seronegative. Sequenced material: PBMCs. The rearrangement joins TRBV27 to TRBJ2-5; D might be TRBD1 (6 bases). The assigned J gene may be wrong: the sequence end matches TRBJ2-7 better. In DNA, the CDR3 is TGTGCCAGCGGCACAGGGACCTACGAGCAGTACTTC. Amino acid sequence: CASGTGTYEQYF.